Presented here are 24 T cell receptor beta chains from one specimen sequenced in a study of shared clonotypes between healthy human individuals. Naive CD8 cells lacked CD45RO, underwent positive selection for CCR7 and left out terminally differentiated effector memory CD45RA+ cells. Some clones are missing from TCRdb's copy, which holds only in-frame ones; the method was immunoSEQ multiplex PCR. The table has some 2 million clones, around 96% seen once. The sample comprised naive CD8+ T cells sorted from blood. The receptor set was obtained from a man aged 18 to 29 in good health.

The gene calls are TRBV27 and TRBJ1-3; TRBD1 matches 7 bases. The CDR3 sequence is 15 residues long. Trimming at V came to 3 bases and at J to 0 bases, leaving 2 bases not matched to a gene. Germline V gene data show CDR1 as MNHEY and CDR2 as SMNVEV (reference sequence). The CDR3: CASSLDRTSGNTIYF. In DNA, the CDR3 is TGTGCCAGCAGTTTGGACAGGACCTCTGGAAACACCATATATTTT.

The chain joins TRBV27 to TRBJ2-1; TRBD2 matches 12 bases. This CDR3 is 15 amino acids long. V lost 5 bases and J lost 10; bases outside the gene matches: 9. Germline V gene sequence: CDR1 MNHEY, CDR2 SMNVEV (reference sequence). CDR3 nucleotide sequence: TGTGCCAGCAGTCTCGGACTAGCGGGATCGGGGGAGCAGTTCTTC. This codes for CASSLGLAGSGEQFF.

The CDR3 DNA reads as TGTGCCAGCAGCTTAGGAGGGACTAGCACAGATACGCAGTATTTT. Protein sequence: CASSLGGTSTDTQYF. The chain is built from TRBV11-2 and TRBJ2-3, with D maybe TRBD2 (6 bases). Germline CDR1 is SGHAT and CDR2 is FQNNGV. V lost 1 base and J 0 bases, leaving 8 bases between the germline ends. This CDR3 has 15 amino acids.

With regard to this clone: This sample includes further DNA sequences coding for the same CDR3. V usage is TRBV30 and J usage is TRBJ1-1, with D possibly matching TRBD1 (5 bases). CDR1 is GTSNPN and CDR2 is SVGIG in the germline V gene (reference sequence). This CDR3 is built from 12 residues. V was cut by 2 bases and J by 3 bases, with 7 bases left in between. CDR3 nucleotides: TGTGCCTGGAGTTTGGGGGACACTGAAGCTTTCTTT. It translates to CAWSLGDTEAFF.

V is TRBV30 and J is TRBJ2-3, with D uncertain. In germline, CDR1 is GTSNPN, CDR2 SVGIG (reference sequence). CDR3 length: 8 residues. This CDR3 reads CGTDTQYF. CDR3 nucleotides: TGTGGCACAGATACGCAGTATTTT.

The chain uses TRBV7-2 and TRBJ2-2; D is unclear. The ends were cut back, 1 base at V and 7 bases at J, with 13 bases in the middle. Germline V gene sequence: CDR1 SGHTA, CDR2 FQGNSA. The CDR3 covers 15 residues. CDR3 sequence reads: CASSLEVGVIGELFF. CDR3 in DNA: TGTGCCAGCAGCTTAGAGGTTGGGGTGATCGGGGAGCTGTTTTTT.

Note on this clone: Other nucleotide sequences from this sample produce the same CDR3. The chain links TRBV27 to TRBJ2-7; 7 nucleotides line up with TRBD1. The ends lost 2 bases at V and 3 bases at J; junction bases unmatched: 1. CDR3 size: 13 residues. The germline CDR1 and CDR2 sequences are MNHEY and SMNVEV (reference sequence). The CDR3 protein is CASSLAGGYEQYF. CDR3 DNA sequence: TGTGCCAGCAGTTTAGCAGGGGGCTACGAGCAGTACTTC.

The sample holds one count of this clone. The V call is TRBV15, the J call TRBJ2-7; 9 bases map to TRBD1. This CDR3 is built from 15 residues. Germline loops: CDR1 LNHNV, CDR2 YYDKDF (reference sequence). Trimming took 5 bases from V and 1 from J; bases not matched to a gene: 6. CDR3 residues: CATSFGQGPSYEQYF. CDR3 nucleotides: TGTGCCACCAGCTTTGGACAGGGGCCTTCCTACGAGCAGTACTTC.

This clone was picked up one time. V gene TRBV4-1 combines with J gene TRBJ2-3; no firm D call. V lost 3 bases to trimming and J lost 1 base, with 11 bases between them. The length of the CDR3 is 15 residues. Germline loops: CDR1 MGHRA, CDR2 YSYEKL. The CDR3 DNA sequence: TGCGCCAGCAGCCAGTTAACAACAGGCACAGATACGCAGTATTTT. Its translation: CASSQLTTGTDTQYF.

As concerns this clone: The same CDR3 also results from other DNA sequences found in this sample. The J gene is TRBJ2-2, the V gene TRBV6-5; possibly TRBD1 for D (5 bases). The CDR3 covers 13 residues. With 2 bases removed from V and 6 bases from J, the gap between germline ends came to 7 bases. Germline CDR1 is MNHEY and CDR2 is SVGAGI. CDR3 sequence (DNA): TGTGCCAGCAGTTACCTGGGGCCCGGGGAGCTGTTTTTT. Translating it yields CASSYLGPGELFF.

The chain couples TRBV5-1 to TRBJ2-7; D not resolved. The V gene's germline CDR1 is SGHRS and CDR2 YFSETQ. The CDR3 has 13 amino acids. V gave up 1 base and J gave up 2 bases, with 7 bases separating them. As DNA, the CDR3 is TGCGCCAGCAGCTTGAATAATCCCTACGAGCAGTACTTC. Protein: CASSLNNPYEQYF.

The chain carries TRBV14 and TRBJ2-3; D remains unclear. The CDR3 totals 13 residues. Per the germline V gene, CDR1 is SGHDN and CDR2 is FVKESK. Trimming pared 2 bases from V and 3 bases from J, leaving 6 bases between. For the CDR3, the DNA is TGTGCCAGCAGCCAATGGCGGACAGATACGCAGTATTTT. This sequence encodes CASSQWRTDTQYF.

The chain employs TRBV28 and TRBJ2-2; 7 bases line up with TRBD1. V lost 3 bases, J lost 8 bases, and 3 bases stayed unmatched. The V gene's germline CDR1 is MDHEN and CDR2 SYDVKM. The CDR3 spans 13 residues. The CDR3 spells CASSFVTGGELFF. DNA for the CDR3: TGTGCCAGCAGTTTCGTGACAGGGGGGGAGCTGTTTTTT.

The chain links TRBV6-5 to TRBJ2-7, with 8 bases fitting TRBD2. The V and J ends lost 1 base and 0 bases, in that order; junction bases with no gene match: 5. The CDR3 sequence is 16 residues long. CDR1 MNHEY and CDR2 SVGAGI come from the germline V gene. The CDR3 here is CASSYFPSGSSYEQYF. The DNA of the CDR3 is TGTGCCAGCAGTTACTTCCCCAGCGGGAGCTCCTACGAGCAGTACTTC.

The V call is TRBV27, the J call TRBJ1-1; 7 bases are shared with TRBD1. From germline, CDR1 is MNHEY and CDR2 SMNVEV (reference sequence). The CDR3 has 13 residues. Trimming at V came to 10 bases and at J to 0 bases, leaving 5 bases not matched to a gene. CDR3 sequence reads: CATSTGVNTEAFF. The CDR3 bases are TGTGCCACCTCTACAGGGGTGAACACTGAAGCTTTCTTT.

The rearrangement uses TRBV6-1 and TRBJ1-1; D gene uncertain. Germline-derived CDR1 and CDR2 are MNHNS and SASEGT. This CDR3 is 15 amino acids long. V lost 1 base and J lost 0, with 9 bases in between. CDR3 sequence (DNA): TGTGCCAGCAGTGAAGAGGGAACGGTGAACACTGAAGCTTTCTTT. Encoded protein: CASSEEGTVNTEAFF.

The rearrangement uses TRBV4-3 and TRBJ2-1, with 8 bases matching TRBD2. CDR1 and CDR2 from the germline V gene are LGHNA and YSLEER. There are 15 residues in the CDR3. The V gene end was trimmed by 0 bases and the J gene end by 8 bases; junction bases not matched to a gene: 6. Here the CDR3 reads CASSQERTSLYEQFF. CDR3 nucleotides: TGCGCCAGCAGCCAAGAGAGGACTAGCTTGTATGAGCAGTTCTTC.

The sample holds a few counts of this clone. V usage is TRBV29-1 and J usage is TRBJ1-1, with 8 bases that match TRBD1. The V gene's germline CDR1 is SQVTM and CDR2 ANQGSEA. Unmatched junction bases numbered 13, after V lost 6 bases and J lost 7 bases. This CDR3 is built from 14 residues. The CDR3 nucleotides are TGCAGCGTGGGATGGGGACAGGTAGCAGGTGAAGCTTTCTTT. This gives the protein CSVGWGQVAGEAFF.

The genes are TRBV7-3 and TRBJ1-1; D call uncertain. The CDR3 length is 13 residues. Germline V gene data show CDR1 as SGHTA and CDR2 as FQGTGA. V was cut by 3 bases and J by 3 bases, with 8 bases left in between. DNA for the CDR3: TGTGCCAGCAGCTTGAACGGGGACACTGAAGCTTTCTTT. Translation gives CASSLNGDTEAFF.

The CDR3 region has the DNA TGCGCCAGCAGCTTGGGGCGGGGACCTGGGGCCAACGTCCTGACTTTC. Its translation is CASSLGRGPGANVLTF. The chain employs TRBV5-1 and TRBJ2-6; D is perhaps TRBD2 (6 bases). Trimming shortened V by 0 bases and J by 2 bases, and 9 bases separated the two germline ends. The CDR3 spans 16 residues. Germline CDR1 reads SGHRS; CDR2 reads YFSETQ.

The CDR3 spells CASSLGVQDEQYF. The CDR3 DNA follows: TGTGCCAGCAGCTTAGGAGTCCAGGACGAGCAGTACTTC. The chain combines TRBV7-6 with TRBJ2-7; D is unclear. This CDR3 spans 13 amino acids. CDR1 is SGHVS and CDR2 is FNYEAQ in the germline V gene. V was trimmed by 1 base and J by 5 bases, leaving 9 bases between them.

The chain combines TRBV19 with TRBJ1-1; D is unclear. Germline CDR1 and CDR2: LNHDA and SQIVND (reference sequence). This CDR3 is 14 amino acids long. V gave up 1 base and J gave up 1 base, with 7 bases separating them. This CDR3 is CASSIGLGNTEAFF. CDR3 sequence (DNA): TGTGCCAGTAGTATAGGGCTTGGGAACACTGAAGCTTTCTTT. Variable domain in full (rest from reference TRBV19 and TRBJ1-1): DGGITQSPKYLFRKEGQNVTLSCEQNLNHDAMYWYRQDPGQGLRLIYYSQIVNDFQKGDIAEGYSVSREKKESFPLTVTSAQKNPTAFYLCASSIGLGNTEAFFGQGTRLTVV.

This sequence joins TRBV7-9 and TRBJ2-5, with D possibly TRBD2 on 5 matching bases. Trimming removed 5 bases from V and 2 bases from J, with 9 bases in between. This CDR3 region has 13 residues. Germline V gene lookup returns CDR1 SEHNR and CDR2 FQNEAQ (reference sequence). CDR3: CASSLLEQETQYF. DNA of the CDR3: TGTGCCAGCAGCCTACTAGAACAAGAGACCCAGTACTTC.

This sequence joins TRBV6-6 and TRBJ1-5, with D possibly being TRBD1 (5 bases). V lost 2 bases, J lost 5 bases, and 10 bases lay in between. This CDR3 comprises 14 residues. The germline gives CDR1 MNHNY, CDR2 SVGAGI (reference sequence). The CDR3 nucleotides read TGTGCCAGCAGTTACCCGACAGATTATCAGCCCCAGCATTTT. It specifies CASSYPTDYQPQHF.